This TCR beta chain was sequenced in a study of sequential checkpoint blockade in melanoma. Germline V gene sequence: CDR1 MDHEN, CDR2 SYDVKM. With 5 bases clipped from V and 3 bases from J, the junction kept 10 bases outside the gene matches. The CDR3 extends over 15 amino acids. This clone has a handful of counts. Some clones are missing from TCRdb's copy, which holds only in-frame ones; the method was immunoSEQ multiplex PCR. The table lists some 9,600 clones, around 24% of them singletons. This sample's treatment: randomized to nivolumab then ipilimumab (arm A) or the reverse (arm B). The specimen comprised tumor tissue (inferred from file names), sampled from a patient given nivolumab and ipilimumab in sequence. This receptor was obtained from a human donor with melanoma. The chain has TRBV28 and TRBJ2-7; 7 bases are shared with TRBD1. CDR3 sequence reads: CASSPLGTANYEQYF. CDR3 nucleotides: TGTGCCAGCAGTCCCTTAGGGACAGCGAACTACGAGCAGTACTTC.